The rows below give T cell receptor beta chains drawn from one sample of a study of T cell responses to AZD1222 COVID-19 vaccine. The assay was immunoSEQ multiplex PCR, and TCRdb's table has in-frame clones only and misses some. The profile covers approximately 150,000 clones, with roughly 84% appearing a single time and approximately 5% taken by the ten largest. Sequencing used peripheral blood, obtained 28 days after the second AZD1222 dose. The receptor set was obtained from an adult who received the AZD1222 COVID-19 vaccine. Each CDR3 is given with its conserved first and last residue.

J gene: TRBJ2-1
V gene: TRBV9
CDR3 protein: CASSVAPAYQSEQFF

J gene: TRBJ2-1
V gene: TRBV6-1
CDR3 protein: CASSEEWSGGNEQFF

J gene: TRBJ1-2
V gene: TRBV6-5
CDR3 protein: CASSYSGTGGYGYTF

J gene: TRBJ1-2
V gene: TRBV2
CDR3 protein: CASSLTEGEYGYTF

J gene: TRBJ2-5
V gene: TRBV10-3
CDR3 protein: CATASGGVQETQYF

J gene: TRBJ2-4
V gene: TRBV10-2
CDR3 protein: CASSPGALAKNIQYF

J gene: TRBJ2-1
V gene: TRBV6-1
CDR3 protein: CASSEAPSSYNEQFF

J gene: TRBJ2-7
V gene: TRBV5-1
CDR3 protein: CASSPPSSYEQYF

J gene: TRBJ1-3
V gene: TRBV19
CDR3 protein: CASSRTSHSGNTIYF

J gene: TRBJ2-7
V gene: TRBV28
CDR3 protein: CASSLRLAGGTYEQYF

J gene: TRBJ2-1
V gene: TRBV7-9
CDR3 protein: CASSQLPGPQHYNEQFF

J gene: TRBJ1-2
V gene: TRBV10-3
CDR3 protein: CAIGGGPRTSGYTF

J gene: TRBJ2-3
V gene: TRBV10-3
CDR3 protein: CATRDPLAGGTDTQYF

J gene: TRBJ1-4
V gene: TRBV11-2
CDR3 protein: CASSFGRKNEKLFF

J gene: TRBJ2-1
V gene: TRBV29-1
CDR3 protein: CSAPGGAGYNEQFF

J gene: TRBJ2-5
V gene: TRBV18
CDR3 protein: CASSPLRQGPQETQYF

J gene: TRBJ2-5
V gene: TRBV7-9
CDR3 protein: CASSPASGQETQYF

J gene: TRBJ1-6
V gene: TRBV2
CDR3 protein: CASSDRGNSPLHF

J gene: TRBJ1-4
V gene: TRBV4-2
CDR3 protein: CASSQVGRQNEKLFF

J gene: TRBJ1-5
V gene: TRBV5-1
CDR3 protein: CASSLGVSSNQPQHF

J gene: TRBJ1-2
V gene: TRBV2
CDR3 protein: CASQGGGYNYGYTF

J gene: TRBJ1-5
V gene: TRBV7-2
CDR3 protein: CASSLVSVQDNQPQHF

J gene: TRBJ1-5
V gene: TRBV28
CDR3 protein: CASSLAFWGGDQPQHF

J gene: TRBJ1-2
V gene: TRBV30
CDR3 protein: CAWTQEGNYGYTF

J gene: TRBJ2-2
V gene: TRBV6-5
CDR3 protein: CASSYTGNTGELFF

J gene: TRBJ1-6
V gene: TRBV11-2
CDR3 protein: CASSLSAAGVNSPLHF

J gene: TRBJ1-2
V gene: TRBV6-5
CDR3 protein: CASSYSTEVPGGYTF

J gene: TRBJ2-1
V gene: TRBV5-1
CDR3 protein: CASSERTSGWISNEQFF

J gene: TRBJ2-1
V gene: TRBV18
CDR3 protein: CASLPLGGGNEQFF

J gene: TRBJ1-4
V gene: TRBV30
CDR3 protein: CAWTPRGGGNEKLFF

J gene: TRBJ2-5
V gene: TRBV9
CDR3 protein: CASSASLGIETQYF

J gene: TRBJ1-5
V gene: TRBV29-1
CDR3 protein: CSFRTGNSNQPQHF

J gene: TRBJ2-7
V gene: TRBV12-3/TRBV12-4
CDR3 protein: CASSFHPYEQYF

J gene: TRBJ2-3
V gene: TRBV2
CDR3 protein: CASRVRGITDTQYF

J gene: TRBJ1-2
V gene: TRBV5-5
CDR3 protein: CASDRGIYGYTF

J gene: TRBJ1-1
V gene: TRBV5-1
CDR3 protein: CASSTTGTLGNTEAFF

J gene: TRBJ1-5
V gene: TRBV6-5
CDR3 protein: CASSYARGSDQPQHF

J gene: TRBJ1-1
V gene: TRBV2
CDR3 protein: CASKRQDNTEAFF

J gene: TRBJ1-1
V gene: TRBV10-3
CDR3 protein: CAISESEGAAEAFF

J gene: TRBJ1-2
V gene: TRBV4-1
CDR3 protein: CASSQGSGTDYGYTF

J gene: TRBJ1-4
V gene: TRBV7-2
CDR3 protein: CASSLGDRDVEKLFF

J gene: TRBJ2-1
V gene: TRBV9
CDR3 protein: CASRRSGNPGTSGVSEQFF

J gene: TRBJ1-5
V gene: TRBV6-6
CDR3 protein: CASSRPRPEQGNQPQHF

J gene: TRBJ2-1
V gene: TRBV2
CDR3 protein: CATLADRGFEQFF

J gene: TRBJ2-7
V gene: TRBV7-2
CDR3 protein: CASSLGLAYEQYF

J gene: TRBJ1-2
V gene: TRBV6-5
CDR3 protein: CASTTWGLNYGYTF

J gene: TRBJ2-7
V gene: TRBV7-9
CDR3 protein: CASSLIVREQYF

J gene: TRBJ1-2
V gene: TRBV4-2
CDR3 protein: CASSQGTGGTYGYTF

J gene: TRBJ1-1
V gene: TRBV4-2
CDR3 protein: CASSQAGDTEAFF

J gene: TRBJ1-4
V gene: TRBV29-1
CDR3 protein: CSVDEGGATNEKLFF

J gene: TRBJ2-5
V gene: TRBV9
CDR3 protein: CASSVGGGSGETQYF

J gene: TRBJ2-1
V gene: TRBV6-1
CDR3 protein: CASSELYEQFF

J gene: TRBJ2-3
V gene: TRBV6-2/TRBV6-3
CDR3 protein: CASSYDRDQYTDTQYF

J gene: TRBJ1-6
V gene: TRBV5-6
CDR3 protein: CASSTLGQGDSPLHF